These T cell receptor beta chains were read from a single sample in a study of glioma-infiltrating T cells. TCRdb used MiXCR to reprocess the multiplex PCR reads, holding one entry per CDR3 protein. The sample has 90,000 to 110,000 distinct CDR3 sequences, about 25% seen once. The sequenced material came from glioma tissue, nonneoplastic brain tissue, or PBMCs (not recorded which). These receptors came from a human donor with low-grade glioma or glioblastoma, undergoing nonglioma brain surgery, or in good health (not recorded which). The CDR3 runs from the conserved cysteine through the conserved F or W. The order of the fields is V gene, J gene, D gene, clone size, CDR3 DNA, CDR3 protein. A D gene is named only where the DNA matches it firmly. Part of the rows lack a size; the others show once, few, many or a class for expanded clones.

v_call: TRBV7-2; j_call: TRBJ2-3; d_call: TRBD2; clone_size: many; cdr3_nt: TGTGCCAGCAGCCCCCCCAACGGGGGGAGCACAGATACGCAGTATTTT; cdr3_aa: CASSPPNGGSTDTQYF
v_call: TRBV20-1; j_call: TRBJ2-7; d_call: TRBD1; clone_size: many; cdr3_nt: TGCAGTGCTTGGGACAGGGATTCCTACGAGCAGTACTTC; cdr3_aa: CSAWDRDSYEQYF
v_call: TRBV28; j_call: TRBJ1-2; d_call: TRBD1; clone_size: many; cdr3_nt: TGTGCCAGCAGAAGGACAGGGACGCGCTATGGCTACACCTTC; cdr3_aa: CASRRTGTRYGYTF
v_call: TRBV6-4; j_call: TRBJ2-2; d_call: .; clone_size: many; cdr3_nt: TGTGCCAGCAGACCGGAGGAGGGGGCGACCGGGGAGCTGTTTTTT; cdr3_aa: CASRPEEGATGELFF
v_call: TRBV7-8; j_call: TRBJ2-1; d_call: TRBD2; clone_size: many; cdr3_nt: TGTGCCAGCAGCTTAGGAGTTCCAGCGGGGGGTTACAATGAGCAGTTCTTC; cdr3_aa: CASSLGVPAGGYNEQFF
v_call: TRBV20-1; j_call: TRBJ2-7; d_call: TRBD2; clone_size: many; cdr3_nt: TGCAGTGCCTCTTTGGCGGGAGCCCACTACGAGCAGTACTTC; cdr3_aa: CSASLAGAHYEQYF
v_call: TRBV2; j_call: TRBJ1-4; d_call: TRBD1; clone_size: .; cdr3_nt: TGTGCCAGCAGTCGACAGGGTCCTGGGGAAAAACTGTTTTTT; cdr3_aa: CASSRQGPGEKLFF
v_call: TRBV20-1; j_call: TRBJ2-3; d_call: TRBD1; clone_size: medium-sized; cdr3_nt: TGCAGTGCTAGAGCCAGGGACAGGGGAACAGATACGCAGTATTTT; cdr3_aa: CSARARDRGTDTQYF
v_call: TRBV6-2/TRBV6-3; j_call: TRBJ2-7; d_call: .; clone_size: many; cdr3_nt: TGTGCCAGCAGTTATCCCCCCTCCTACGAGCAGTACTTC; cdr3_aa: CASSYPPSYEQYF
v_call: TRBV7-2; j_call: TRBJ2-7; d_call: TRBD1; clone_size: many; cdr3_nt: TGTGCCAGCAGCTTCGGACAGGAGGCCTACGAGCAGTACTTC; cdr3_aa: CASSFGQEAYEQYF
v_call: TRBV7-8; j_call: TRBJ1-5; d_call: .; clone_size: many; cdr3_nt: TGTGCCAGCAGCTTAGGCCGGCAGATTCGGGTAGGCAATCAGCCCCAGCATTTT; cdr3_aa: CASSLGRQIRVGNQPQHF
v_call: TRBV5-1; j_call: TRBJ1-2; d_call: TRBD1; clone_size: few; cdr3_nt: TGCGCCAGCAGCCCCGACCCACAGGGGGTTCTTGGCTACACCTTC; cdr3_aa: CASSPDPQGVLGYTF
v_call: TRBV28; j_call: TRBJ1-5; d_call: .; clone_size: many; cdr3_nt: TGTGCCAGCAGTTTACCCGAGGGGCATAACAATCAGCCCCAGCATTTT; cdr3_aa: CASSLPEGHNNQPQHF
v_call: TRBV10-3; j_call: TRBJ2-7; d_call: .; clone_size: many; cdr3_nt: TGTGCCATCAGTGAGTCTGGAGCAGGGAAACACCACGAGCAGTACTTC; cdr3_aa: CAISESGAGKHHEQYF
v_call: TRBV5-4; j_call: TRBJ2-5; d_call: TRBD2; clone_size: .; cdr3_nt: TGTGCCAGCAAGACTAGCATGATGGGGGCCCAGTACTTC; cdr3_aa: CASKTSMMGAQYF
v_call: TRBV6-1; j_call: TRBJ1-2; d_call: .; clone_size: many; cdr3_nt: TGTGCCAGCAGTGAATACCAGGGCTATGGCTACACCTTC; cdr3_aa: CASSEYQGYGYTF
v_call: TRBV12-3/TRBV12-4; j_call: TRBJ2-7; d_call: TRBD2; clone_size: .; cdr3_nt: TGTGCCAGCAGTTTTCGCGGGGGGAGCTCCTACGAGCGGTACTTC; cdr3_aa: CASSFRGGSSYERYF
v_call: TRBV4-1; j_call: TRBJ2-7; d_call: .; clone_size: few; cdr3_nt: TGCGCCAGCAGCCAAGATCAGAACAGACCCTACGAGCAGTACTTC; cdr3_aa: CASSQDQNRPYEQYF
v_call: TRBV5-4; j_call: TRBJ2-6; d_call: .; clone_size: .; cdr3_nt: TGTGCCAGCAGCCGTGACTCTGGGGCCAACGTCCTGACTTTC; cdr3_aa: CASSRDSGANVLTF
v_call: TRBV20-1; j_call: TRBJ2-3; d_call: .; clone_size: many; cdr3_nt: TGCAGTGCCCCGGCGGACTATCCTAGCACAGATACGCAGTATTTT; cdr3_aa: CSAPADYPSTDTQYF
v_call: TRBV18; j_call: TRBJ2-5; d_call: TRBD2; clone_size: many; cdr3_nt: TGTGCCAGCTCACCACCGGGAGGGGAGACCCAGTACTTC; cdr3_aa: CASSPPGGETQYF
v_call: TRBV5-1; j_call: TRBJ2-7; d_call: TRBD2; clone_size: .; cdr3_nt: TGCGCCAGCAGCTTGGCGGCTAGCGGGAGTTACGAGCAGTACTTC; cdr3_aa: CASSLAASGSYEQYF
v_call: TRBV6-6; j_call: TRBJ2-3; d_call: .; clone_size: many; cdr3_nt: TGTGCCAGCAGTTACCCGGGGGAGACAGATACGCAGTATTTT; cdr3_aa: CASSYPGETDTQYF
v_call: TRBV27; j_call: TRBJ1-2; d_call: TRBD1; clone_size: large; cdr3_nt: TGTGCCAGCAGTTCGACAGGGTCTGGCTACACCTTC; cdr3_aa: CASSSTGSGYTF
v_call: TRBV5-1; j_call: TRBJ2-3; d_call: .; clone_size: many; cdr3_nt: TGCGCCAGCAGCTTGGAGGCATCTCGCACAGATACGCAGTATTTT; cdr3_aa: CASSLEASRTDTQYF
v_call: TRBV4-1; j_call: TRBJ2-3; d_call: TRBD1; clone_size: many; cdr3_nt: TGCGCCAGCAGCCACGCTCGGGACAGGTCCCTCACAGATACGCAGTATTTT; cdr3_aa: CASSHARDRSLTDTQYF
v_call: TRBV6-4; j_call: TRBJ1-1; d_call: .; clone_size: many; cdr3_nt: TGTGCCAGCAGTGACACCATGAACACTGAAGCTTTCTTT; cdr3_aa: CASSDTMNTEAFF
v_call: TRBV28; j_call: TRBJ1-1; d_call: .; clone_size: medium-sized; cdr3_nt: TGTGCCAGCAGTTTTTCGACCACTGAAGCTTTCTTT; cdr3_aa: CASSFSTTEAFF
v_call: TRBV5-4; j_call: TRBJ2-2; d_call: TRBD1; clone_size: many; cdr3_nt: TGTGCCAGCAGGAACCGGGACAGGGCTAGTACCGGGGAGCTGTTTTTT; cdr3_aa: CASRNRDRASTGELFF
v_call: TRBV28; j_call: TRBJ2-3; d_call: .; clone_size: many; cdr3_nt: TGTGCCAGCAGTTTCGGTCAGCCCACAGATACGCAGTATTTT; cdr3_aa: CASSFGQPTDTQYF
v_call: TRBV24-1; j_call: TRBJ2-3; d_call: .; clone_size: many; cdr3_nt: TGTGCCACCAGTGATCCCAGGGGAAGCGCAGATACGCAGTATTTT; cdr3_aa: CATSDPRGSADTQYF
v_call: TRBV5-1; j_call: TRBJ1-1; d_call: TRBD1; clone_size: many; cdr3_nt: TGCGCCAGCAGCTTGGCGCTAGGACAGGGGGCTTCTGAAGCTTTCTTT; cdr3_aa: CASSLALGQGASEAFF
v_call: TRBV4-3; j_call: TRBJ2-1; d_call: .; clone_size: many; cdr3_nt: TGCGCCAGCAGCCTACTAAAGAATAGGAATGAGCAGTTCTTC; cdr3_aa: CASSLLKNRNEQFF
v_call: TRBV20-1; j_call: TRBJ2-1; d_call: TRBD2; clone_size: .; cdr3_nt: TGCAGTGCTAGAGATGTCGGGGGGGGGATCTTCTACAATGAGCAGTTCTTC; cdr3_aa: CSARDVGGGIFYNEQFF